This T cell receptor (beta chain) was identified during a study of Tregs in tolerant kidney transplant recipients. Recipients received nonmyeloablative bone marrow transplants from related graft donors, with transient mixed chimerism. Thawed PBMCs were FACS-sorted into unstimulated CD4+CD25+CD127- regulatory T cells, CD4+CD25- non-regulatory cells, CD4 and CD8 cells. Using immunoSEQ multiplex PCR, the repertoire was profiled, and TCRdb retains in-frame clones only, with some absent. The repertoire includes 50,000 or so clones, roughly nine tenths of them detected once, and around 15% sits in the top ten. Study observations and caveats: In tolerant patients, donor-specific Tregs outgrew total Tregs, suggesting antigen-driven expansion.

In regard to this clone: What it binds is unknown.

The receptor was isolated from a human patient who received a combined kidney and bone marrow transplant. Some T cells may possibly be graft donor cells. Sequences were derived from CD8+ T cells from blood (PBMCs), sampled 24 months after the transplant.

CDR3 sequence: CASSASGAYEQYF. CDR3 nucleotide sequence: TGTGCCAGTAGCGCCTCCGGGGCCTACGAGCAGTACTTC. The genes are TRBV19 and TRBJ2-7; D is perhaps TRBD2 (5 bases). CDR1 and CDR2 (germline): LNHDA, SQIVND (reference sequence). The length of the CDR3 is 13 residues. V was trimmed by 6 bases and J by 2 bases, leaving 11 bases between them.